This T cell receptor (beta chain) was identified in a study of cytomegalovirus exposure and HLA in healthy donors. Researchers ran the PCR with 60 Vbeta and 13 Jbeta primers. Produced via immunoSEQ multiplex PCR; TCRdb's table is partial and in-frame only. The data contain fewer than 150,000 clones, around 74% of them singletons. The CDR3 is 14 residues long. Germline V gene sequence: CDR1 MDHEN, CDR2 SYDVKM. V was pared by 2 bases and J by 0 bases, with 7 bases between. On this clone itself: Other nucleotide sequences in the sample specify the same CDR3.

The TCR was taken from a young man in good health and CMV-seronegative. The rearrangement links TRBV28 to TRBJ1-1, with a possible D match to TRBD1 (5 bases). The sample consisted of PBMCs. CDR3 nucleotides: TGTGCCAGCAGTTTAACAGGCGTGAACACTGAAGCTTTCTTT. Translated: CASSLTGVNTEAFF.